This T cell receptor (beta chain) was retrieved from a study of blood T cell repertoires in COVID-19. Study-wide background: Sites across the United States, Italy and Spain contributed samples from acute and convalescent COVID-19.

This clone was found a few times. The identical CDR3 is also encoded by other nucleotide sequences in the sample. As originally analysed: Reference gene primer amplification in the assay estimated nucleated cell counts. The assay was immunoSEQ multiplex PCR, and TCRdb's table has in-frame clones only and misses some. The V and J calls and clone size come from that table; D and trimming were worked out from the DNA. Of 200,000 or so clones in the sample, about 80% were seen once. There are 13 residues in the CDR3. Germline V gene data show CDR1 as MNHEY and CDR2 as SVGAGI. The V end lost 6 bases, the J end lost 2 bases, and 10 bases lay between the germline ends.

Sequenced input: PBMCs or T cells enriched from blood (not recorded which). The V call is TRBV6-5, the J call TRBJ1-2, with D possibly being TRBD1 (6 bases). This TCR was sampled from a man between 40 and 49 years old who had recovered from COVID-19. CDR3 sequence: CASSHDRNYGYTF. DNA for the CDR3: TGTGCCAGCAGCCACGACAGGAACTATGGCTACACCTTC.